Presented here are 15 T cell receptor beta chains from one specimen sequenced in a study of tumor and adjacent non-tumor tissue in lung cancer. TCRbeta libraries were built with three rounds of nested PCR, modified from ARM-PCR. TCRdb reprocessed the multiplex PCR reads via MiXCR and lists one record per CDR3 protein. The repertoire has over 110,000 distinct CDR3 sequences, around 66% of them found once; the top ten carry approximately 18%. RNA was extracted from bulk tissue without any cell sorting. Sequencing was done on a sample of lung tumor tissue. The origin of the receptors is a man in his fifties or sixties with small cell lung cancer.

The table lists this clonotype with a few counts. A junction end diverges from the germline sequence, so it may reflect a read error. V gene TRBV6-6 combines with J gene TRBJ1-2; D gene unclear. The CDR3 extends over 15 amino acids. Germline V lookup: CDR1 MNHNY, CDR2 SVGAGI (reference sequence). This chain's CDR3 is CASSYSIEVFYGYIF. The CDR3 nucleotides read TGTGCCAGCAGTTACTCTATTGAGGTTTTCTATGGCTACATCTTC.

This clonotype was detected a few times. Compared with germline, one end of the junction differs, possibly owing to a read error. CDR3 in DNA: TGTGCCAGCACTCAAACGGCGGGGTCTGGGGCCAACGTCCTGAGTTTC. It codes for CASTQTAGSGANVLSF. The rearrangement links TRBV11-1 to TRBJ2-6; tentatively, D is TRBD2 (6 bases). The germline V gene encodes CDR1 SGHAT and CDR2 FQDESV (reference sequence). This CDR3 has 16 residues.

A remark on this clonotype: An end of the junction does not agree with germline; a read error may underlie this. The chain joins TRBV5-1 to TRBJ1-6, with no clear D. CDR1 is SGHRS, CDR2 YFSETQ, per germline. The CDR3 runs to 14 residues. CDR3 region: CASSLEAVYSPLYF. The CDR3 DNA reads TGCGCCAGCAGCTTGGAGGCAGTCTATTCACCCCTCTACTTT.

This clonotype was recorded only once. An end of the junction differs from the germline gene, which may be a read error. V is TRBV12-3 or TRBV12-4 and J is TRBJ2-2; the match to TRBD2 covers 7 bases. This CDR3 comprises 14 residues. The CDR3 DNA sequence: TGTGCCAGCGGTTTCGGACTAGAATCCGGGGATCTGTTTTTT. Translated, it gives CASGFGLESGDLFF.

This clonotype was detected many times. CDR3 residues: CASSLAGTGGKGGYTF. CDR3 coding DNA: TGTGCCAGCAGCTTAGCCGGGACAGGGGGCAAAGGTGGCTACACCTTC. The chain recombines TRBV11-2 with TRBJ1-2; TRBD1 agrees at 12 bases. Germline V CDR1 and CDR2: SGHAT, FQNNGV. Trimming at V came to 1 base and at J to 7 bases, leaving 7 bases not matched to a gene. The CDR3 length is 16 residues.

Worth noting for this clonotype: This may be a read error: a much more frequent sequence differs by one nucleotide. The genes are TRBV21-1 and TRBJ2-7; the table names TRBD1, a call not compared with the DNA. TRBV21-1 is flagged as a pseudogene. The length of the CDR3 is 15 residues. CDR3 DNA: TGTGCCCGCAGCAAAGCGGGAGACAGACCCTACGAGCAGTACGTC. It translates to CARSKAGDRPYEQYV.

DNA for the CDR3: TGTGTCAGTAGTGCCGCAAGTAGGAATGAGCAGTTCTTC. Translated: CVSSAASRNEQFF. This chain joins TRBV6-5 and TRBJ2-1; D call uncertain. Germline CDR1 and CDR2: MNHEY and SVGAGI. The CDR3 runs 13 residues.

This clonotype was counted between two and nine times. A single base separates this from a much larger clone, so it may be a read error. The rearrangement joins TRBV6-1 to TRBJ1-5; D may be TRBD1 (5 bases). CDR3 size: 13 residues. The germline gives CDR1 MNHNS, CDR2 SASEGT. The CDR3 loop reads CANSDSRRQPQHF. The CDR3 DNA is TGTGCCAACAGTGACAGCCGGCGGCAGCCCCAGCATTTT.

Points on this clonotype: This clone may be a read error of a much larger clone one base away. The CDR3 does not end in the conserved phenylalanine or tryptophan, so this is likely a read error. The chain employs TRBV6-5 and TRBJ1-1; the match to TRBD1 covers 8 bases. Germline lookup yields CDR1 MNHEY and CDR2 SVGAGI. The CDR3 is 16 amino acids. V lost 5 bases to trimming and J lost 6 bases; unmatched junction nucleotides: 14. CDR3 sequence reads: CASSILGQGAIAEAFI. The DNA of the CDR3 is TGTGCCAGCAGTATCCTGGGGCAGGGGGCGATCGCTGAAGCTTTCATT.

This clonotype turned up a few times. The chain joins TRBV12-3 or TRBV12-4 to TRBJ1-6; D perhaps matches TRBD1 (6 bases). The CDR3 sequence is 13 residues long. With 6 bases removed from V and 7 bases from J, the gap between germline ends came to 10 bases. The DNA of the CDR3 is TGTGCCAGCAGGAAGGGGGAAAATTCACCCCTCCACTTT. Translated, it gives CASRKGENSPLHF.

This rearrangement joins TRBV19 to TRBJ2-1; unclear D gene. From germline, CDR1 is LNHDA and CDR2 SQIVND (reference sequence). Trimming left V 9 bases short and J 0 bases short, with 12 bases between. The CDR3 is 14 residues long. The CDR3 sequence is CASKTGNSYNEQFF. In DNA, the CDR3 is TGTGCCAGCAAGACGGGCAACTCCTACAATGAGCAGTTCTTC.

J is TRBJ2-7 and V is TRBV11-2; the D gene is possibly TRBD2 (5 bases). This CDR3 has 15 residues. Germline CDR1 and CDR2: SGHAT and FQNNGV. Trimming cost V 10 bases and J 3 bases, with 22 bases left between them. CDR3 in DNA: TGTGCCAATAGCTTAGATACGGGGAGCTACTACGAGCAGTACGTC. Translating gives CANSLDTGSYYEQYV.

This clonotype was counted only a few times. DNA for the CDR3: TGTGCTAGTGGTTTGGTACTCACCTCGGGGGGAAGCACTGAAGCTTTCTTT. Amino acids: CASGLVLTSGGSTEAFF. The chain is built from TRBV12-5 and TRBJ1-1; possible D gene TRBD1, 5 bases. The CDR3 spans 17 residues. Germline CDR1 and CDR2: LGHNT and FRNRAP. Trimming shortened V by 0 bases and J by 4 bases, and 18 bases separated the two germline ends.

A note on this clonotype: Without the conserved terminal phenylalanine or tryptophan, this CDR3 likely stems from a read error. The V call is TRBV11-2, the J call TRBJ2-5, with D perhaps matching TRBD2 (6 bases). Per germline, CDR1 SGHAT and CDR2 FQNNGV. The CDR3 has 16 residues. CDR3 sequence reads: CANSFPKGGRKETQYC. CDR3 DNA sequence: TGTGCCAACAGCTTTCCCAAGGGAGGCAGAAAAGAGACCCAGTACTGC.

As regards this clonotype: Relative to the germline gene, one junction end is altered; a read error may explain this. The chain links TRBV20-1 to TRBJ2-1; 10 bases are a match to TRBD1. The CDR3 sequence is 15 residues long. Per germline, CDR1 DFQATT and CDR2 SNEGSKA (reference sequence). The CDR3 coding sequence is TGCAGTGCGGCGGACAGACAGGGGGCCTCCAATGAACAGTCCTTC. The encoded protein is CSAADRQGASNEQSF.